Presented here are 3 T cell receptor beta chains from one specimen sequenced in a study of control samples from healthy donors and cancer patients. The protocol was immunoSEQ multiplex PCR, while the TCRdb copy is restricted to in-frame clones and leaves out a portion. The sample lists roughly 84,000 clones, roughly 91% seen once, with roughly 18% in the top ten. Sequences were obtained from blood. The receptors originated from a man aged 50-60 years in good health.

The chain's CDR3 is CASSPQGTEAFF. The CDR3 region has the DNA TGTGCCAGCAGCCCACAGGGGACTGAAGCTTTCTTT. The chain joins TRBV6-2 or TRBV6-3 to TRBJ1-1; 7 nucleotides agree with TRBD1. The CDR3 sequence is 12 residues long. CDR1 is MNHEY and CDR2 is SVGEGT in the germline V gene. The V segment lost 6 bases and the J segment 5 bases; nucleotides outside the gene matches: 3.

J is TRBJ1-4 and V is TRBV19, with 10 bases fitting TRBD1. The trim removed 3 bases at V and 7 bases at J, leaving 14 bases unmatched. The CDR3 is 18 amino acids. Germline V lookup: CDR1 LNHDA, CDR2 SQIVND (reference sequence). In nucleotides, the CDR3 is TGTGCCAGTAGTATTTATGTGGGACAGGGGACGGGAGGTGAAAAACTGTTTTTT. It yields the protein CASSIYVGQGTGGEKLFF.

The rearrangement joins TRBV6-2 or TRBV6-3 to TRBJ1-2, with D unclear. Trimming stripped 4 bases from V and 4 bases from J, with 10 bases between. This CDR3 is 13 amino acids long. The germline V gene encodes CDR1 MNHEY and CDR2 SVGEGT. CDR3 sequence: CASSSRAPYGYTF. CDR3 DNA: TGTGCCAGCAGTTCCCGGGCGCCCTATGGCTACACCTTC.